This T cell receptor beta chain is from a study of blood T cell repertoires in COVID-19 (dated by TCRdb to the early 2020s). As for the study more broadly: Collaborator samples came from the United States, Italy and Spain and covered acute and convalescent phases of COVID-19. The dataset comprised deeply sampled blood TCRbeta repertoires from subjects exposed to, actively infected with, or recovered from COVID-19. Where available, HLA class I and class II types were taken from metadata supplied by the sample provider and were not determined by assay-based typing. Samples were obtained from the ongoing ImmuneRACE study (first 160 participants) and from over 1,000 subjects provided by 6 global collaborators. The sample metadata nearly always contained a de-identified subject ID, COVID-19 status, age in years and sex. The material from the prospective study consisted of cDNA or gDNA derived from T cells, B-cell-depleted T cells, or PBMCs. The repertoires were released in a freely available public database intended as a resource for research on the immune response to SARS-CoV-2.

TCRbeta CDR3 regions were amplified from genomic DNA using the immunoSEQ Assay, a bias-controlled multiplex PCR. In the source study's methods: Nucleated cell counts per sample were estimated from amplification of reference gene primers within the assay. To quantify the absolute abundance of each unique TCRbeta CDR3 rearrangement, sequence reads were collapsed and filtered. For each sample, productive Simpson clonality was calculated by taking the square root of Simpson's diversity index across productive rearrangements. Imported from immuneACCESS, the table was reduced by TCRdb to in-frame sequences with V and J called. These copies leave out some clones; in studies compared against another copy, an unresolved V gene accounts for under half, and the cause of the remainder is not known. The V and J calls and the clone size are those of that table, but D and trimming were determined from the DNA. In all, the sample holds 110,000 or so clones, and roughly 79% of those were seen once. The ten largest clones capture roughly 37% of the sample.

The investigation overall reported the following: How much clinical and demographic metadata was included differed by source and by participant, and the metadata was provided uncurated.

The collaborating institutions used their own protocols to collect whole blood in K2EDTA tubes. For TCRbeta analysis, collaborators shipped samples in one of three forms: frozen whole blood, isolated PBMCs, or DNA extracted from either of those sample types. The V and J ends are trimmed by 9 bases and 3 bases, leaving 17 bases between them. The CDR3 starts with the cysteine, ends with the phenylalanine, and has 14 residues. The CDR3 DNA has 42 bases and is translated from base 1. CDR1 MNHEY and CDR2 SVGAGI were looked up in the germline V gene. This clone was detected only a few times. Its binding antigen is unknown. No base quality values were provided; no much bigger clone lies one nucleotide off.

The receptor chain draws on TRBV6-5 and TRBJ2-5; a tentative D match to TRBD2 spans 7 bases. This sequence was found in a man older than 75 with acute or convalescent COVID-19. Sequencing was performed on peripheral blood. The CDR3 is CARGGAGSKETQYF. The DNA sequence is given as TGTGCCAGGGGGGGGGCAGGGTCAAAAGAGACCCAGTACTTC.